This T cell receptor (beta chain) derives from a study of CD8 T cells in Susac syndrome. CD8+ and CD4+ T cells circulating in blood were sequenced for TCR beta. Germline assignment: CDR1 SEHNR and CDR2 FQNEAQ (reference sequence). This CDR3 contains 16 residues. The V gene lost 5 bases and the J gene lost 1 base, with 15 bases spanning the gap. The RNA input was roughly 0.5 to 1 ug, and it was reverse transcribed with random hexamers. TCRdb independently ran MiXCR on the immunoSEQ multiplex PCR reads; one entry per CDR3 protein. The table has around 190,000 distinct CDR3 sequences, under 95% seen once.

This chain uses TRBV7-9 with TRBJ2-4; no clear D. This receptor was taken from a human donor in good health. Source material: CD4+ T cells from PBMCs. The CDR3 nucleotides are TGTGCCAGCAGCGTAGTGGAGCTTGGGGCCAAAAACATTCAGTACTTC. Translation gives CASSVVELGAKNIQYF.